The T cell receptor beta chain described here comes from a study of blood T cell repertoires in COVID-19. Study in general: Acute and convalescent COVID-19 specimens originated in the United States, Italy and Spain. PBMCs, B-cell-depleted T cells, or T cells were the source of the cDNA or gDNA that made up the material.

In the original processing: Nucleated cell counts were estimated from reference gene primer amplification. Here immunoSEQ multiplex PCR was the method, and the copy in TCRdb shows in-frame clones only, minus some. The V and J calls and the clone size are those of that table, but D and trimming were determined from the DNA. This sample has about 98,000 clones; approximately 82% occur once, and the top ten carry over 7.5%. The sequencing input was peripheral blood. The clonotype comes from a man between 60 and 70 years old with active or convalescent COVID-19.

The DNA for the CDR3 is TGCGCCAGCAGCTTGACAGGGAACTACGAGCAGTACTTC. It specifies CASSLTGNYEQYF. The V and J genes are TRBV5-1 and TRBJ2-7; perhaps TRBD1 as D (6 bases). The V and J ends lost 1 base and 3 bases respectively, with 8 bases between them. Germline V gene sequence: CDR1 SGHRS, CDR2 YFSETQ. The CDR3 extends over 13 amino acids.